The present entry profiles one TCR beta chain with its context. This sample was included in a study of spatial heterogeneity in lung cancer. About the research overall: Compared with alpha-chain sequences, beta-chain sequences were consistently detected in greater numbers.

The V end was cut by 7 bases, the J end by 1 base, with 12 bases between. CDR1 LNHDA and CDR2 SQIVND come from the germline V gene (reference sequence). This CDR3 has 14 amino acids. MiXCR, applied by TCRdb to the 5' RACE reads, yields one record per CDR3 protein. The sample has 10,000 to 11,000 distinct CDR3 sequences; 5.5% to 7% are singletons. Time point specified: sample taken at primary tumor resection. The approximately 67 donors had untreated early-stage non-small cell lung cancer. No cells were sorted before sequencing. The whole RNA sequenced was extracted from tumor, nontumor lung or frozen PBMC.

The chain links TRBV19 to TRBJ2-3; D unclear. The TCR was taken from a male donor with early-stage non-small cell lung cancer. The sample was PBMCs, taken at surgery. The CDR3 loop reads CASTRTYGTDTQYF. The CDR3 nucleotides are TGTGCCAGTACTAGAACTTACGGCACAGATACGCAGTATTTT.